The source of this T cell receptor beta chain is a study of Ad26.COV2.S vaccination and SARS-CoV-2 variants. Study information: Ad26.COV2.S was injected intramuscularly once or twice, 56 days apart.

The sample's treatment: roughly 20 received Ad26.COV2.S at low or high dose, single or two shots; roughly five received placebo; per-sample allocation not given. Sampling happened 63 days after the first vaccine or placebo injection. In the vaccine, an Ad26 vector expressed the SARS-CoV-2 spike of the Wuhan strain. This CDR3 spans 17 amino acids. The germline V gene encodes CDR1 SGHNT and CDR2 YYREEE (reference sequence). V lost 4 bases to trimming and J lost 1 base; unmatched junction nucleotides: 13. TCRdb's copy holds only in-frame clones and misses some; the assay was immunoSEQ multiplex PCR. Among 350,000 to 550,000 clones listed, roughly 89% were seen once.

The rearrangement uses TRBV5-4 and TRBJ1-1; 7 bases are a match to TRBD1. The receptor was derived from a person between 18 and 65 years old who received the Ad26.COV2.S COVID-19 vaccine or a placebo. This specimen was peripheral blood, taken in a trial of Ad26.COV2.S vaccine versus placebo. The CDR3 spells CASSRLPRHRGNTEAFF. The DNA of the CDR3 is TGTGCCAGCAGCCGGCTGCCAAGGCACAGGGGGAACACTGAAGCTTTCTTT.